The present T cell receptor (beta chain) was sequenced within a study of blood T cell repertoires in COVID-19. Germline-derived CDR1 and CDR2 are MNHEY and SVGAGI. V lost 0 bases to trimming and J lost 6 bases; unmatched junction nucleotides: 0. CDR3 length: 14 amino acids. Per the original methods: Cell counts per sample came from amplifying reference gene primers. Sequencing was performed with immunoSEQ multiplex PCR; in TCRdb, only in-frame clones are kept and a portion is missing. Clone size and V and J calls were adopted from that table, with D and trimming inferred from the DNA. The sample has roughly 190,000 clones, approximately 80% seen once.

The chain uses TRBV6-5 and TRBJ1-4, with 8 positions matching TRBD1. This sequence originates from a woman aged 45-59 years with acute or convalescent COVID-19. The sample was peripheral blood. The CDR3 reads CASSYSTGDEKLFF. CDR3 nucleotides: TGTGCCAGCAGTTACTCGACAGGGGATGAAAAACTGTTTTTT.